The rows below give T cell receptor beta chains drawn from one sample of a study of patients and donors after allogeneic stem cell transplantation. TCRdb re-called the RT-PCR reads through MiXCR, storing one row per CDR3 protein. This table holds approximately 200,000 distinct CDR3 sequences, 41% found once. The material sequenced was blood, either unsorted or a sorted T cell fraction (not recorded which). These receptor sequences come from a human donor who was either an allogeneic HSCT recipient or a stem cell or donor lymphocyte infusion donor (not recorded which). It is not recorded whose cells these are; they may come from a transplant donor. Each CDR3 is given with its conserved first and last residue. A D gene is named only where the DNA matches it firmly. Rows give clone size only sometimes, using once, few, many, or a class for an expanded clone.

clone_size	j_call	d_call	v_call	cdr3_nt	cdr3_aa
few	TRBJ1-1	NA	TRBV7-9	TGTGCCAGCAGCCCTCCGCCTTTCATCTCAGGGGCCATGAACACTGAAGCTTTCTTT	CASSPPPFISGAMNTEAFF
NA	TRBJ1-1	NA	TRBV29-1	TGCAGCGTTGAAGGGGTTGGAGGAATTGACGGAGCTTTCTTT	CSVEGVGGIDGAFF
NA	TRBJ1-6	NA	TRBV11-2	TGTGCCAGCAGTCCCCGGAGGGTCAATTCACCCCTCCACTTT	CASSPRRVNSPLHF
NA	TRBJ1-4	NA	TRBV25-1	TGTGCCAGCAGTCACCTGGCTAATGAAAAACTGTTTTTT	CASSHLANEKLFF
few	TRBJ2-7	NA	TRBV12-3/TRBV12-4	TGTGCCAGCACCCTTGCTCCCGGCGAGCAGTACTTC	CASTLAPGEQYF
NA	TRBJ1-1	NA	TRBV7-9	TGTGCCAGCAGCCAGCAAACAGTGAACACTGAAGCTTTCTTT	CASSQQTVNTEAFF
NA	TRBJ1-6	TRBD1	TRBV20-1	TGCAGTGCTCAACAGGGGCCGGGAACCCTCCACTTT	CSAQQGPGTLHF
NA	TRBJ1-5	NA	TRBV15	TGTGCCACCAGCAGACCCCCACGCTCGGACAGCTCCAATCAGCCCCAGCATTTT	CATSRPPRSDSSNQPQHF
few	TRBJ1-6	TRBD1	TRBV12-3/TRBV12-4	TGTGCCAGCAGTTCCCGGACAGGGGGCCATAATTCACCCCTCCACTTT	CASSSRTGGHNSPLHF
NA	TRBJ1-4	NA	TRBV12-3/TRBV12-4	TGTGCCAGCAGTTTTACTGGCACCAATGAAAAACTGTTTTTT	CASSFTGTNEKLFF
NA	TRBJ1-1	NA	TRBV5-1	TGCGCCAGCAGGTTCGGGGCCGAGAACACTGAAGCTTTCTTT	CASRFGAENTEAFF
NA	TRBJ1-1	NA	TRBV12-3/TRBV12-4	TGTGCCAGCAGTTTAGGGGCAGCCAGGGAAGCTTTCTTT	CASSLGAAREAFF
few	TRBJ2-5	TRBD2	TRBV9	TGTGCCAGCAGCGTAGCTAGCGGGGAGACCCAGTACTTC	CASSVASGETQYF
NA	TRBJ2-1	TRBD1	TRBV2	TGTGCCAGAAGGGACAGAAATTACAATGAGCAGTTCTTC	CARRDRNYNEQFF
NA	TRBJ1-1	NA	TRBV5-5	TGTGCCAGCAGCGTAAAGATGAACACTGAAGCTTTCTTT	CASSVKMNTEAFF
NA	TRBJ2-1	NA	TRBV12-3/TRBV12-4	TGTGCCAGCACCCTAAGCAGACCTTACAATGAGCAGTTCTTC	CASTLSRPYNEQFF
few	TRBJ2-1	NA	TRBV12-3/TRBV12-4	TGTGCCAGCAGTTTAACTAGCAGCAATGAGCAGTTCTTC	CASSLTSSNEQFF
NA	TRBJ1-1	NA	TRBV14	TGTGCCAGCTCTGGAAATTACAGATTCATGAACACTGAAGCTTTCTTT	CASSGNYRFMNTEAFF
NA	TRBJ2-1	NA	TRBV29-1	TGCAGCGTTGAAAACTACAATGAGCAGTTCTTC	CSVENYNEQFF
NA	TRBJ1-3	NA	TRBV6-5	TGTGCCAGCAGTTTGAAAGGGTCAAGGGGAAACACCATATATTTT	CASSLKGSRGNTIYF
NA	TRBJ2-5	NA	TRBV7-9	TGTGCCAGCAGCTTAAGGGGGAGGACCCCGTACCAAGAGACCCAGTACTTC	CASSLRGRTPYQETQYF
NA	TRBJ2-1	NA	TRBV7-2	TGTGCCAGCAGCTTAGTAGGCGGGGAGCAGTTCTTC	CASSLVGGEQFF
NA	TRBJ2-7	TRBD1	TRBV29-1	TGCAGCGTTGATCAGACAGGGGGCGCGTACGAGCAGTACTTC	CSVDQTGGAYEQYF
few	TRBJ1-1	NA	TRBV6-6	TGTGCCAGCAGCCTCGAGAGGATTGACACTGAAGCTTTCTTT	CASSLERIDTEAFF
few	TRBJ1-4	NA	TRBV6-5	TGTGCCAGCAGGTCAGAAAGCGGGCATGAAAAACTGTTTTTT	CASRSESGHEKLFF
NA	TRBJ2-3	NA	TRBV20-1	TGCAGTGCTAAGCTGCAGTATTTT	CSAKLQYF
NA	TRBJ2-7	NA	TRBV6-2/TRBV6-3	TGTGCCAGCAGCCAAGGGGTCTACGAGCAGTACTTC	CASSQGVYEQYF
NA	TRBJ1-4	NA	TRBV30	TGTGCCTGGAGTACAACTAATGAAAAACTGTTTTTT	CAWSTTNEKLFF
few	TRBJ2-5	TRBD2	TRBV6-6	TGTGCCAGCCTAGGGACTAGGGAGACCCAGTACTTC	CASLGTRETQYF
NA	TRBJ2-7	TRBD1	TRBV25-1	TGTGCCAGCAGTGAATTGGGACAGGGAGGAAACGAGCAGTACTTC	CASSELGQGGNEQYF